Detailed here is one T cell receptor beta chain. The data derive from a study of blood T cell repertoires in COVID-19. TCRdb's table, derived via immunoSEQ multiplex PCR, lists solely in-frame clones and lacks some. The sample holds about 130,000 clones, around four fifths seen once. Sequences were obtained from peripheral blood. This clonotype was obtained from a man older than 75 with acute or convalescent COVID-19.

The CDR3 sequence is CASSLATLTGSSGTDTQYF. The CDR3 DNA sequence: TGCGCCAGCAGCTTGGCCACACTTACAGGGTCGTCGGGCACAGATACGCAGTATTTT. V is TRBV5-1 and J is TRBJ2-3; tentative D call: TRBD1 (6 bases). The CDR3 extends over 19 amino acids. Looked up from germline, CDR1 is SGHRS and CDR2 is YFSETQ. V was pared by 0 bases and J by 1 base, with 21 bases between.